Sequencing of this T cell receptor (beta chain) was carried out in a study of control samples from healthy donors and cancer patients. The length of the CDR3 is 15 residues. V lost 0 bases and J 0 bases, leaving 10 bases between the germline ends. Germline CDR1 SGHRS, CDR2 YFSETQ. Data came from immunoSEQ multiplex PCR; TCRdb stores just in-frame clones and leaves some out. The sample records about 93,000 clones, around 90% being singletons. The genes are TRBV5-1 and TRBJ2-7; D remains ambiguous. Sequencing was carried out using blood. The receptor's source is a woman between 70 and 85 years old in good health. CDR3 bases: TGCGCCAGCAGCTTGGAGTCGGGCGGCTCCTACGAGCAGTACTTC. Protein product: CASSLESGGSYEQYF.